This T cell receptor (beta chain) derives from a study of T cells in Graves' hyperthyroidism and ophthalmopathy. Study results and caveats: In validation, the model predicted ophthalmopathy. These predictions came a median about 6 months before onset. Most clonotypes expanded in thyroid above 0.001 were likewise present in blood.

V trimming: 6 bases; J trimming: 2 bases; junction bases outside the gene matches: 4. This CDR3 spans 15 amino acids. Germline V gene data show CDR1 as SNHLY and CDR2 as FYNNEI. Exclusion of patients followed from uncontrolled infection, other autoimmune disease, pregnancy or lactation. RNA transcripts were the template for amplifying TCR beta CDR3 regions. Carried out on the TCR CDR3, a first-round RT-PCR used the HTBI primer set. TCRdb re-called the multiplex PCR reads through MiXCR, storing one row per CDR3 protein. The data show 480,000 or so distinct CDR3 sequences, 40% to 55% seen once. Details on this clonotype: Its antigen remains unknown.

The TCR comes from an adult woman with Graves' disease, either hyperthyroidism or ophthalmopathy (not recorded which). Sample: peripheral blood or thyroid tissue (not recorded which). The chain recombines TRBV2 with TRBJ2-1; TRBD2 matches at 10 bases. The CDR3 nucleotides are TGTGCCAGCAGGATCGGGACTAGCGCCTACAATGAGCAGTTCTTC. Amino acid sequence: CASRIGTSAYNEQFF.